This T cell receptor delta chain was captured in a study of gamma-delta T cells after stem cell transplantation. In this sample, this clone is medium-sized. The sample has other DNA sequences that encode this CDR3 too. TCRdb reanalysed the RT-PCR reads via CATT. This sample carries about 2,400 delta-chain clones, around 5.6% of them seen once, and the ten largest clones take 26%. This TCR came from a human donor. It is not recorded whose cells these are; they may come from a transplant donor. What was sequenced was gamma-delta T cells.

The CDR3 here is CACDTVTGGSLRQMFF. The CDR3 DNA reads TGTGCCTGTGACACCGTGACTGGGGGATCCCTCCGACAGATGTTTTTC. The chain uses TRDV2 and TRDJ3, with TRDD3 identical over 10 bases. CDR1 is GEAIGNYY, CDR2 EKD, per germline. V shed 0 bases, J shed 12 bases, and the junction held 7 bases outside the gene matches. The CDR3 spans 16 residues.